This T cell receptor beta chain was retrieved from a study of blood T cell repertoires in COVID-19. In the study overall: Acute and convalescent COVID-19 specimens originated in the United States, Italy and Spain. In each case, the material was cDNA or gDNA derived from T cells, B-cell-depleted T cells, or PBMCs.

The study assigned cohorts using participant-reported clinical history. Recovered Cohort 3 donors showed two negative PCRs, clearance, or symptom resolution. This table comes from immunoSEQ multiplex PCR, and its TCRdb copy is limited to in-frame clones, with some not included. The sample gives 190,000 or so clones, around four fifths of which show up once; around 9.2% is in the top ten. V was clipped by 0 bases and J by 6 bases, with 19 bases between them. The CDR3 covers 16 residues. CDR1 is SGDLS and CDR2 is YYNGEE in the germline V gene. The TCR comes from a man aged 35 to 55 who had recovered from COVID-19. This chain links TRBV9 with TRBJ2-7; D gene unclear. Sample: PBMCs or T cells enriched from blood (not recorded which). The CDR3 nucleotides read TGTGCCAGCAGCGTAGCTCCTACCCAAGGAAGAGGCGAGCAGTACTTC. As protein: CASSVAPTQGRGEQYF.